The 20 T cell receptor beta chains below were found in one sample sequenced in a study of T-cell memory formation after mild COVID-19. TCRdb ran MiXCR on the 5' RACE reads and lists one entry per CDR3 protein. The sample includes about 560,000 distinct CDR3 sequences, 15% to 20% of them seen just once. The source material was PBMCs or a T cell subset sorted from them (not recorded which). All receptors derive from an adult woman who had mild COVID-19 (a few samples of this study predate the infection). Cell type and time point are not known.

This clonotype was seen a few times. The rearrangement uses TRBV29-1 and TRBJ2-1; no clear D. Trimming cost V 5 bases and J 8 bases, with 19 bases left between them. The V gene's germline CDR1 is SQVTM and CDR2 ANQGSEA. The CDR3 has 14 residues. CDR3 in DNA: TGCAGCGTTCTAGTAGCAGCCCTCCTCGATGAGCAGTTCTTC. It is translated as CSVLVAALLDEQFF.

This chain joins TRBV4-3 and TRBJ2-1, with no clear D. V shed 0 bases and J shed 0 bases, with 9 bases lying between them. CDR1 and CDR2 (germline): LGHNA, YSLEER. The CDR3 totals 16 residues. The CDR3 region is CASSQEVGRSYNEQFF. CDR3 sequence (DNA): TGCGCCAGCAGCCAAGAGGTCGGGCGCTCCTACAATGAGCAGTTCTTC.

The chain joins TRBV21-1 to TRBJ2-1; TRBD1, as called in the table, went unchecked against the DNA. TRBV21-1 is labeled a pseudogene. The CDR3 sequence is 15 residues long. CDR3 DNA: TGTGCCAGCAACCTCCGGGACAGGGACTACAATGAGCAGTTCTTC. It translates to CASNLRDRDYNEQFF.

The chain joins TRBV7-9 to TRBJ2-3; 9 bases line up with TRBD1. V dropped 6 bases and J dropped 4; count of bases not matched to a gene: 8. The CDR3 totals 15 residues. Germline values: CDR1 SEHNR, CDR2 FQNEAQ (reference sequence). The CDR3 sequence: CASRLGQGTADTQYF. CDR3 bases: TGTGCCAGCAGACTGGGACAGGGAACGGCAGATACGCAGTATTTT.

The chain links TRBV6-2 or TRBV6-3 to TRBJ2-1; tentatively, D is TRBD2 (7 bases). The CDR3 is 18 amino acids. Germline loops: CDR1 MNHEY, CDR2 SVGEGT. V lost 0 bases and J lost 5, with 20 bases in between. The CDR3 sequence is CASSYSIGLGGGNNEQFF. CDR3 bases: TGTGCCAGCAGTTACTCGATTGGGTTAGGGGGAGGGAACAATGAGCAGTTCTTC.

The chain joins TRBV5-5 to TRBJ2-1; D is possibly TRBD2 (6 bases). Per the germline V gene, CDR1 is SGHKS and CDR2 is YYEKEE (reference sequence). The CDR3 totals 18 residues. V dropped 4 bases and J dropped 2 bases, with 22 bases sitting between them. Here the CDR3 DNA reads TGTGCCAGCAGCGCATCGTTGAGTGGGAGGTTCACCTACAATGAGCAGTTCTTC. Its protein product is CASSASLSGRFTYNEQFF.

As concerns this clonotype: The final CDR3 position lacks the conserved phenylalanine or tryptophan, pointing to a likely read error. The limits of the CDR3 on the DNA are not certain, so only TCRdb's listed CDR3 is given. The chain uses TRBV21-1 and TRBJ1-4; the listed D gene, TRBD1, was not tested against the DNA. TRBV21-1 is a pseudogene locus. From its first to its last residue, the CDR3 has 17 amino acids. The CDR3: CASSKDSDQGGGEKLFC.

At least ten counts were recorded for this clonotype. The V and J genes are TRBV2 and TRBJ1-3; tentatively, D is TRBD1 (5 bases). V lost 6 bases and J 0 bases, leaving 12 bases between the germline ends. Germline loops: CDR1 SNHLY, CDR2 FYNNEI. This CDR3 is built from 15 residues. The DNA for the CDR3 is TGTGCCAGCAGGAGGGACCGGAGCTCTGGAAACACCATATATTTT. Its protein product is CASRRDRSSGNTIYF.

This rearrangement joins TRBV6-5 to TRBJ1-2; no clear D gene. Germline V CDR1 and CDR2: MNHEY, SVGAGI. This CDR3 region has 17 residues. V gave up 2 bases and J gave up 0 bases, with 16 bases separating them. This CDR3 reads CASSYITEGRANYGYTF. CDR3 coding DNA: TGTGCCAGCAGTTACATCACAGAGGGCCGAGCTAACTATGGCTACACCTTC.

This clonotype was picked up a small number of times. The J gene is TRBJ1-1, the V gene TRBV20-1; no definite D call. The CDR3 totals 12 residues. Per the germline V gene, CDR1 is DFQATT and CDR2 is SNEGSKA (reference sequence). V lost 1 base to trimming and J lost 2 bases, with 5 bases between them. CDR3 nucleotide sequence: TGCAGTGCTAGAGCAGCTAACACTGAAGCTTTCTTT. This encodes CSARAANTEAFF.

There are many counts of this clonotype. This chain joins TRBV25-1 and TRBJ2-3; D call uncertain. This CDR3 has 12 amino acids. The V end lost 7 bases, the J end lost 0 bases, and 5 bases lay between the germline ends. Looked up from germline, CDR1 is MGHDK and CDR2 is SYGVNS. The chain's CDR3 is CASNNSTDTQYF. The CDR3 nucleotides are TGTGCCAGCAATAACAGCACAGATACGCAGTATTTT.

The CDR3 nucleotides are TGCGCCAGCAGCCAAGAAGAAGTCCCCTTCTACGAGCAGTACTTC. It yields the protein CASSQEEVPFYEQYF. The V call is TRBV4-3, the J call TRBJ2-7, with D uncertain. Germline V gene data show CDR1 as LGHNA and CDR2 as YSLEER. V was shortened by 0 bases and J by 3 bases, with 12 bases between the two germline ends. The CDR3 length is 15 residues.

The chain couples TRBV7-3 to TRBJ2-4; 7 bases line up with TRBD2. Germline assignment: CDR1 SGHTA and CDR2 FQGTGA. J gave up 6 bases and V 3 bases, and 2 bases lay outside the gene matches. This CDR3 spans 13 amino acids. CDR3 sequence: CASSLAGANIQYF. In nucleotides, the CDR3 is TGTGCCAGCAGCTTGGCGGGAGCAAACATTCAGTACTTC.

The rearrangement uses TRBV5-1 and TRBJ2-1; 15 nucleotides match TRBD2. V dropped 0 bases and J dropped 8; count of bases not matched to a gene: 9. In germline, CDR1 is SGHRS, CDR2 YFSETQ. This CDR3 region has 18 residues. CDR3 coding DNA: TGCGCCAGCAGCTTGGGGGGACTAGCGGGAGGAGGAAGGGATGAGCAGTTCTTC. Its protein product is CASSLGGLAGGGRDEQFF.

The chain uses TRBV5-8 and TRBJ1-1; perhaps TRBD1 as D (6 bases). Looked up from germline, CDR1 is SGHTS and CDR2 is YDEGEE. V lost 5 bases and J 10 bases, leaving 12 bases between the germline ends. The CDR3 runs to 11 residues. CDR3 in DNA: TGTGCCAGCAGAGACAGGCGGGGAGCTTTCTTT. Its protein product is CASRDRRGAFF.

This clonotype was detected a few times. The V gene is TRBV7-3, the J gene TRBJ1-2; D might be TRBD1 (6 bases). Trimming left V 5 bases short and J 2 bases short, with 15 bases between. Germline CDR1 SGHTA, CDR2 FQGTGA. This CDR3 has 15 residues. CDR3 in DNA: TGTGCCAGCAGCCCTCAGGGAGGGGGGAACTATGGCTACACCTTC. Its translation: CASSPQGGGNYGYTF.

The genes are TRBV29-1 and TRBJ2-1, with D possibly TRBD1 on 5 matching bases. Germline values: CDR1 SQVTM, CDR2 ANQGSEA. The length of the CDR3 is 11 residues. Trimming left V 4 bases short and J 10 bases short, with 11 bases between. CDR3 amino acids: CSVAGFEEQFF. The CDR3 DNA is TGCAGCGTTGCAGGGTTCGAGGAGCAGTTCTTC.

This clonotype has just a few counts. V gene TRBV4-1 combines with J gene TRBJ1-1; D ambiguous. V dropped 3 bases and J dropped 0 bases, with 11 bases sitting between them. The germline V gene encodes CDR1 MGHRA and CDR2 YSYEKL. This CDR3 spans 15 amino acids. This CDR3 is CASSHSQEMNTEAFF. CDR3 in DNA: TGCGCCAGCAGCCACAGCCAGGAGATGAACACTGAAGCTTTCTTT.

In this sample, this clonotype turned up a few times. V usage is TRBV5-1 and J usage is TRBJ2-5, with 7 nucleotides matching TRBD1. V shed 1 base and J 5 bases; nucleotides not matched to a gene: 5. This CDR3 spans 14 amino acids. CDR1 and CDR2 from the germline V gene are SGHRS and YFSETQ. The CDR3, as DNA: TGCGCCAGCAGCTTGAAGGGGGCGGAGGAGACCCAGTACTTC. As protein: CASSLKGAEETQYF.

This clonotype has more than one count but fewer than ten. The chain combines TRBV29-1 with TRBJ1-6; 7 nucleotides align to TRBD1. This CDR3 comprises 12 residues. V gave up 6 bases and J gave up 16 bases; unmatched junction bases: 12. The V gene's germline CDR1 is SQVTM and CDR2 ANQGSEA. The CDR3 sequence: CSVLGRDRELHF. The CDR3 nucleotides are TGCAGCGTCCTCGGACGGGACAGAGAACTCCACTTT.